A single sample is the source of the 21 T cell receptor beta chains below, sequenced in a study of spatial heterogeneity in lung cancer. TCRdb reanalysed the 5' RACE reads using MiXCR and keeps one entry per CDR3 protein. Among just over 70,000 distinct CDR3 sequences, roughly 9% were seen once, and the ten largest hold 1.9%. Time point denoted: blood at routine non-recurrence follow-up after resection. The specimen comprised PBMCs, sampled at follow-up. The receptors stem from a female donor with early-stage non-small cell lung cancer.

This clonotype was recorded a few times. The V and J genes are TRBV13 and TRBJ2-2; D may be TRBD2 (6 bases). The CDR3 length is 20 residues. CDR1 and CDR2 from the germline V gene are PRHDT and FYEKMQ (reference sequence). V was pared by 4 bases and J by 0 bases, with 24 bases between. The CDR3 bases are TGTGCCAGCAGCTCCCTCCCCGGGACTGCCCTAATTTCGAACACCGGGGAGCTGTTTTTT. Translating it yields CASSSLPGTALISNTGELFF.

This clonotype came up many times. The chain links TRBV4-2 to TRBJ2-1, with TRBD2 identical over 7 bases. V trimming: 8 bases; J trimming: 9 bases; junction bases outside the gene matches: 13. CDR3 length: 14 amino acids. Per the germline V gene, CDR1 is LGHNA and CDR2 is YNFKEQ. Written as DNA, the CDR3 is TGTGCCAGCGAGACTAGCAGCAAGTATTCTGAGCAGTTCTTC. This codes for CASETSSKYSEQFF.

This clonotype has at least ten counts. This chain joins TRBV5-1 and TRBJ2-7, with 9 bases aligning to TRBD1. V lost 3 bases and J lost 4; bases outside the gene matches: 20. Germline lookup yields CDR1 SGHRS and CDR2 YFSETQ. This CDR3 region has 19 residues. The CDR3 is CASSSPHPGQGIARYEQYF. DNA of the CDR3: TGCGCCAGCAGCTCCCCCCATCCGGGACAGGGAATTGCTCGGTACGAGCAGTACTTC.

In its sample, this clonotype was seen many times. As DNA, the CDR3 is TGTGCCAGCAGCTTGTTCGCCGGGACTAGAACGACCTACGAGCAGTACTTC. Protein sequence: CASSLFAGTRTTYEQYF. This chain links TRBV5-5 with TRBJ2-7, with 8 nucleotides matching TRBD2. This CDR3 region has 17 residues. Germline CDR1 and CDR2: SGHKS and YYEKEE (reference sequence). Losses at the gene ends were 1 base for V and 2 bases for J; bases not matched to a gene: 11.

CDR3 DNA sequence: TGTGCCAGCAGTGAAACAGTTGCCCAGTACTTC. It specifies CASSETVAQYF. The chain is built from TRBV25-1 and TRBJ2-5; D not certain. The CDR3 length is 11 residues. V shed 2 bases and J shed 9 bases, with 7 bases lying between them. Per germline, CDR1 MGHDK and CDR2 SYGVNS. Together with reference TRBV25-1 and TRBJ2-5, the CDR3 gives the full variable domain: EADIYQTPRYLVIGTGKKITLECSQTMGHDKMYWYQQDPGMELHLIHYSYGVNSTEKGDLSSESTVSRIRTEHFPLTLESARPSHTSQYLCASSETVAQYFGPGTRLLVL.

Turning to this clonotype: At one end the junction does not follow the germline gene, possibly because of a read error. The CDR3 protein is CAGSPTAQGGRTEAFF. For the CDR3, the DNA is TGTGCCGGCTCACCTACTGCGCAGGGTGGGAGGACTGAAGCTTTCTTT. The V gene is TRBV18, the J gene TRBJ1-1; the D gene is possibly TRBD1 (5 bases). Germline V lookup: CDR1 KGHSH, CDR2 LQKENI. CDR3 size: 16 residues.

In this sample, this clonotype turned up many times. The rearrangement joins TRBV19 to TRBJ2-7; D possibly corresponds to TRBD2 (6 bases). The CDR3 loop spans 13 amino acids. Germline V gene data show CDR1 as LNHDA and CDR2 as SQIVND (reference sequence). V shed 8 bases and J shed 6 bases, with 17 bases lying between them. The CDR3 protein is CASSRGNTGEQYF. The CDR3 DNA sequence: TGTGCCAGTTCCCGCGGGAACACGGGCGAGCAGTACTTC.

This clonotype was seen repeatedly, ten times or more. As DNA, the CDR3 is TGCAGTGCTAGGAGCAGGGCCCCTCCTACAGATACGCAGTATTTT. Its protein is CSARSRAPPTDTQYF. The rearrangement uses TRBV20-1 and TRBJ2-3; TRBD1 is a possible D gene (5 bases). This CDR3 is built from 15 residues. Germline loops: CDR1 DFQATT, CDR2 SNEGSKA (reference sequence). V lost 3 bases, J lost 3 bases, and 16 bases lay in between.

This clonotype turned up a few times. The chain uses TRBV6-5 and TRBJ1-5; 10 bases are a match to TRBD1. The CDR3 sequence is 15 residues long. V gave up 6 bases and J gave up 3 bases; unmatched junction bases: 5. Germline values: CDR1 MNHEY, CDR2 SVGAGI. The CDR3 DNA sequence: TGTGCCAGCAGCCCGGGACAGGGGCACAATCAGCCCCAGCATTTT. It is translated as CASSPGQGHNQPQHF.

This clonotype was picked up many times. The CDR3 spells CASSQYRADGELFF. The CDR3 region has the DNA TGTGCCAGCAGCCAATACCGTGCGGACGGGGAGCTGTTTTTT. The chain has TRBV14 and TRBJ2-2; D call uncertain. The CDR3 has 14 amino acids. Germline-derived CDR1 and CDR2 are SGHDN and FVKESK. The V and J ends lost 2 bases and 7 bases respectively, with 11 bases between them.

This clonotype was seen repeatedly, ten times or more. J is TRBJ2-1 and V is TRBV28; D is unresolved. Per the germline V gene, CDR1 is MDHEN and CDR2 is SYDVKM. V gave up 6 bases and J gave up 8 bases, with 11 bases separating them. The CDR3 sequence is 12 residues long. CDR3 protein: CASSRYPDEQFF. The DNA of the CDR3 is TGTGCCAGCAGCCGCTACCCCGATGAGCAGTTCTTC.

This clonotype was seen only a few times. The CDR3 here is CASTLGQGPSGELFF. Here the CDR3 DNA reads TGTGCCAGCACCCTGGGACAGGGCCCTTCCGGGGAGCTGTTTTTT. The rearrangement joins TRBV7-6 to TRBJ2-2; 9 positions agree with TRBD1. CDR1 and CDR2 from the germline V gene are SGHVS and FNYEAQ. With V trimmed by 7 bases and J by 6 bases, 9 bases remained unmatched. The CDR3 totals 15 residues. Complete variable domain (other parts from reference TRBV7-6 and TRBJ2-2): GAGVSQSPRYKVTKRGQDVALRCDPISGHVSLYWYRQALGQGPEFLTYFNYEAQQDKSGLPNDRFSAERPEGSISTLTIQRTEQRDSAMYRCASTLGQGPSGELFFGEGSRLTVL.

The J gene is TRBJ2-7, the V gene TRBV6-2 or TRBV6-3; D is ambiguous. With 0 bases removed from V and 4 bases from J, the gap between germline ends came to 13 bases. CDR1 and CDR2 (germline): MNHEY, SVGEGT. The CDR3 consists of 15 residues. Written as DNA, the CDR3 is TGTGCCAGCAGTTACTCGCCCAAGTCAGTTTACGAGCAGTACTTC. It codes for CASSYSPKSVYEQYF.

This clonotype was detected ten times or more. The rearrangement uses TRBV5-1 and TRBJ2-5; D possibly corresponds to TRBD2 (5 bases). The germline CDR1 and CDR2 sequences are SGHRS and YFSETQ. This CDR3 is built from 16 residues. V gave up 0 bases and J gave up 1 base, with 13 bases separating them. The CDR3 DNA reads as TGCGCCAGCAGCTTGGCCAGGAGCGGAGCCCAAGAGACCCAGTACTTC. Protein: CASSLARSGAQETQYF.

The J gene is TRBJ2-2, the V gene TRBV4-1; D not certain. The CDR3 has 13 amino acids. The germline gives CDR1 MGHRA, CDR2 YSYEKL. V lost 4 bases to trimming and J lost 1 base, with 4 bases between them. The CDR3 DNA reads as TGCGCCAGCAGCCGAATGAACACCGGGGAGCTGTTTTTT. Amino acids: CASSRMNTGELFF.

In this sample, this clonotype turned up many times. The V call is TRBV7-2, the J call TRBJ1-5; D unclear. The ends were cut back, 4 bases at V and 7 bases at J, with 14 bases in the middle. The CDR3 totals 14 residues. Germline CDR1 SGHTA, CDR2 FQGNSA. The CDR3 nucleotides read TGTGCCAGCAGCTCCACTTGGCCCGGGCAGCCCCAGCATTTT. Its translation is CASSSTWPGQPQHF.

This clonotype was counted between two and nine times. V usage is TRBV29-1 and J usage is TRBJ1-1, with no clear D. The CDR3 has 10 amino acids. V was shortened by 7 bases and J by 1 base, with 4 bases between the two germline ends. Germline V gives CDR1 SQVTM, CDR2 ANQGSEA. Here the CDR3 DNA reads TGCAGCGGAGGGAACACTGAAGCTTTCTTT. It is translated as CSGGNTEAFF. The complete variable domain, with remaining parts taken from reference TRBV29-1 and TRBJ1-1, reads SAVISQKPSRDICQRGTSLTIQCQVDSQVTMMFWYRQQPGQSLTLIATANQGSEATYESGFVIDKFPISRPNLTFSTLTVSNMSPEDSSIYLCSGGNTEAFFGQGTRLTVV.

The gene calls are TRBV11-2 and TRBJ1-2; possibly TRBD1 for D (5 bases). Trimming took 1 base from V and 4 from J, leaving 10 bases between them. The germline V gene has CDR1 SGHAT and CDR2 FQNNGV. The CDR3 contains 14 residues. This chain's CDR3 is CASSLAGQGYGYTF. In nucleotides, the CDR3 is TGTGCCAGCAGCTTAGCTGGGCAGGGCTATGGCTACACCTTC.

This clonotype was counted ten times or more. This chain connects TRBV20-1 to TRBJ2-2, with D hard to call. Germline V gene lookup returns CDR1 DFQATT and CDR2 SNEGSKA (reference sequence). This CDR3 spans 13 amino acids. The V and J ends lost 3 bases and 1 base respectively, with 6 bases between them. The CDR3 bases are TGCAGTGCTAGGTCCGGGAACACCGGGGAGCTGTTTTTT. Residues: CSARSGNTGELFF.

This clonotype has ten or more counts. The chain has TRBV11-2 and TRBJ2-3, with no clear D. Trimming cost V 4 bases and J 0 bases, with 8 bases left between them. CDR3 length: 14 residues. Germline V gene data show CDR1 as SGHAT and CDR2 as FQNNGV. CDR3 residues: CASSSGMSTDTQYF. The CDR3 nucleotides are TGTGCCAGCAGCTCTGGGATGAGCACAGATACGCAGTATTTT.

Ten or more counts support this clonotype. The chain carries TRBV7-2 and TRBJ2-3; 11 nucleotides agree with TRBD2. V shed 6 bases and J 5 bases; nucleotides not matched to a gene: 7. CDR3 length: 15 residues. CDR1 is SGHTA and CDR2 is FQGNSA in the germline V gene. This chain's CDR3 is CASSLLAGGEDTQYF. CDR3 nucleotide sequence: TGTGCCAGCAGTCTTCTAGCGGGAGGAGAAGATACGCAGTATTTT.